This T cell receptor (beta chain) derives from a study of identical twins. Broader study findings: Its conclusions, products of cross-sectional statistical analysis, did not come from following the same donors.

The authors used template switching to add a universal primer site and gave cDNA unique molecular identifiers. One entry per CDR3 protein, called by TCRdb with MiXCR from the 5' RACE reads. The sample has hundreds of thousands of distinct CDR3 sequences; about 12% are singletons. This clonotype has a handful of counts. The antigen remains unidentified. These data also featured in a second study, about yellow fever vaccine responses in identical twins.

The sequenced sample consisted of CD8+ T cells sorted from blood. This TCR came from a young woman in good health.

The CDR3 region has the DNA TGTGCCAGCAGCGTAGGGACACTAGCGGGACAAGAGACCCAGTACTTC. Protein product: CASSVGTLAGQETQYF. The chain joins TRBV9 to TRBJ2-5; 10 bases are a match to TRBD2. The CDR3 length is 16 residues. Per germline, CDR1 SGDLS and CDR2 YYNGEE. Trimming removed 0 bases from V and 2 bases from J; junction bases left unmatched: 4.